The entry that follows covers one TCR beta chain sequence. TCRdb keeps only in-frame clones here, not all; method: immunoSEQ multiplex PCR. This table has approximately 490,000 clones, around 85% appearing once. The data belong to a study of blood T cell repertoires in COVID-19. At the level of the study: Material from acute and convalescent COVID-19 was sourced from the United States, Italy and Spain.

The CDR3 has 12 amino acids. Germline CDR1 reads LNHDA; CDR2 reads SQIVND (reference sequence). The germline V and J ends were trimmed by 6 bases and 5 bases, with 10 bases remaining between them. This TCR was recovered from a woman aged 60-70 years who had recovered from COVID-19. Sequenced input: PBMCs or T cells enriched from blood (not recorded which). The chain carries TRBV19 and TRBJ1-2; D gene unclear. This chain's CDR3 is CASSFGKYGYTF. CDR3 sequence (DNA): TGTGCCAGTAGCTTCGGGAAATATGGCTACACCTTC.